This is a list of T cell receptor beta chains from one sample in a study of identical twins. TCRdb analysed the 5' RACE reads with MiXCR anew, one entry per CDR3 protein. Of approximately 690,000 distinct CDR3 sequences detected, around 6.1% appear once; the ten largest clones hold about 2%. Sequencing was performed on naive T cells sorted from blood. These receptors all stem from a man younger than 35 in good health. The CDR3 runs from the conserved cysteine through the conserved F or W. Part of the rows lack a size; the others show once, few, many or a class for expanded clones.

V,size,J,CDR3
TRBV7-2,.,TRBJ2-2,CASSSGLAGGRTGELFF
TRBV4-2,few,TRBJ2-1,CASRQESALSSYNEQFF
TRBV12-3/TRBV12-4,many,TRBJ1-5,CASSWTEDQPQHF
TRBV20-1,many,TRBJ2-1,CSARGLTNSYNEQFF
TRBV12-3/TRBV12-4,few,TRBJ2-5,CASSQILPGKETQYF
TRBV7-8,.,TRBJ2-3,CASRSGRAGPDTQYF
TRBV6-5,once,TRBJ2-4,CASSSPGTVAKNIQYF
TRBV20-1,few,TRBJ2-5,CSARPWDRGQETQYF
TRBV5-1,many,TRBJ2-7,CASSLGGPRIGEQYF
TRBV20-1,many,TRBJ2-1,CSARERTSGTYNEQFF
TRBV3-1,.,TRBJ2-3,CASSPERERTDTQYF
TRBV20-1,many,TRBJ2-1,CSARDGRAIVDEQFF
TRBV2,.,TRBJ2-1,CASSDGRVNEQFF
TRBV12-3/TRBV12-4,many,TRBJ1-2,CASSLLGGAYGYTF
TRBV5-1,many,TRBJ2-2,CASSKDTVIRSNTGELFF
TRBV3-1,.,TRBJ2-2,CASSQATTGELFF
TRBV3-1,few,TRBJ2-3,CASSPAGTGADTQYF
TRBV12-3/TRBV12-4,many,TRBJ2-5,CASSFEGGPEETQYF
TRBV27,many,TRBJ2-3,CASSTTSPRNTQYF
TRBV20-1,.,TRBJ2-2,CSASGSEISTGELFF
TRBV7-2,few,TRBJ1-1,CASSSWGGVEAFF
TRBV6-2/TRBV6-3,few,TRBJ2-3,CASTSSGRAKDTQYF
TRBV6-1,many,TRBJ1-5,CASSPTGIGNQPQHF
TRBV27,many,TRBJ2-5,CASRMGQGSQETQYF
TRBV5-5,few,TRBJ2-7,CASSASSSGRPHEQYF
TRBV13,.,TRBJ1-5,CASSLGRGLPNQPQHF
TRBV28,many,TRBJ2-7,CASSDRDRGDYEQYF
TRBV29-1,many,TRBJ2-1,CSVRLWTEGGEQFF
TRBV7-2,few,TRBJ2-5,CASSRSWWQGLLETQYF
TRBV5-1,few,TRBJ2-1,CASSLWGERGNEQFF
TRBV19,few,TRBJ2-5,CASSLRTAPAAQYF
TRBV28,.,TRBJ1-6,CASSTAPPLHF
TRBV3-1,few,TRBJ1-1,CASSQDWRGPEAFF
TRBV3-1,many,TRBJ2-1,CASSQALGGSWVNEQFF
TRBV7-9,many,TRBJ1-1,CASSLVRSGTEAFF
TRBV30,few,TRBJ1-6,CAWSESSPLHF
TRBV5-1,few,TRBJ2-6,CASSVVGANVLTF
TRBV18,many,TRBJ2-3,CASSKRQAREDTQYF
TRBV25-1,few,TRBJ2-5,CASRGTGTGVQETQYF
TRBV4-1,many,TRBJ2-1,CASSQVASGSVYEQFF
TRBV20-1,many,TRBJ1-5,CSASGAGQGGIGNQPQHF
TRBV11-2,.,TRBJ2-1,CASSSVTSGRNEQFF
TRBV4-1,.,TRBJ2-7,CASSQEEPAPSPYEQYF
TRBV6-1,many,TRBJ1-3,CASSEGQGKNTIYF
TRBV20-1,.,TRBJ2-2,CSARDRLAGGGGELFF
TRBV6-2/TRBV6-3,.,TRBJ2-7,CASSRQGAGYQQYF
TRBV6-1,few,TRBJ1-5,CASREDRAPGSNQPQHF
TRBV29-1,many,TRBJ2-7,CSVEISRYEQYF
TRBV19,few,TRBJ2-3,CASNTGAIKSTPDTQYF
TRBV4-1,many,TRBJ2-1,CASSLAGTNSYNEQFF
TRBV29-1,many,TRBJ2-2,CSVEIQRGTGELFF
TRBV6-5,.,TRBJ2-7,CASSYSGQHREQYF
TRBV7-2,many,TRBJ2-7,CASSYDRLYEQYF
TRBV4-2,many,TRBJ1-2,CASSQEDRFFNYGYTF
TRBV2,.,TRBJ1-5,CASSEWSLVGVSGPQHF